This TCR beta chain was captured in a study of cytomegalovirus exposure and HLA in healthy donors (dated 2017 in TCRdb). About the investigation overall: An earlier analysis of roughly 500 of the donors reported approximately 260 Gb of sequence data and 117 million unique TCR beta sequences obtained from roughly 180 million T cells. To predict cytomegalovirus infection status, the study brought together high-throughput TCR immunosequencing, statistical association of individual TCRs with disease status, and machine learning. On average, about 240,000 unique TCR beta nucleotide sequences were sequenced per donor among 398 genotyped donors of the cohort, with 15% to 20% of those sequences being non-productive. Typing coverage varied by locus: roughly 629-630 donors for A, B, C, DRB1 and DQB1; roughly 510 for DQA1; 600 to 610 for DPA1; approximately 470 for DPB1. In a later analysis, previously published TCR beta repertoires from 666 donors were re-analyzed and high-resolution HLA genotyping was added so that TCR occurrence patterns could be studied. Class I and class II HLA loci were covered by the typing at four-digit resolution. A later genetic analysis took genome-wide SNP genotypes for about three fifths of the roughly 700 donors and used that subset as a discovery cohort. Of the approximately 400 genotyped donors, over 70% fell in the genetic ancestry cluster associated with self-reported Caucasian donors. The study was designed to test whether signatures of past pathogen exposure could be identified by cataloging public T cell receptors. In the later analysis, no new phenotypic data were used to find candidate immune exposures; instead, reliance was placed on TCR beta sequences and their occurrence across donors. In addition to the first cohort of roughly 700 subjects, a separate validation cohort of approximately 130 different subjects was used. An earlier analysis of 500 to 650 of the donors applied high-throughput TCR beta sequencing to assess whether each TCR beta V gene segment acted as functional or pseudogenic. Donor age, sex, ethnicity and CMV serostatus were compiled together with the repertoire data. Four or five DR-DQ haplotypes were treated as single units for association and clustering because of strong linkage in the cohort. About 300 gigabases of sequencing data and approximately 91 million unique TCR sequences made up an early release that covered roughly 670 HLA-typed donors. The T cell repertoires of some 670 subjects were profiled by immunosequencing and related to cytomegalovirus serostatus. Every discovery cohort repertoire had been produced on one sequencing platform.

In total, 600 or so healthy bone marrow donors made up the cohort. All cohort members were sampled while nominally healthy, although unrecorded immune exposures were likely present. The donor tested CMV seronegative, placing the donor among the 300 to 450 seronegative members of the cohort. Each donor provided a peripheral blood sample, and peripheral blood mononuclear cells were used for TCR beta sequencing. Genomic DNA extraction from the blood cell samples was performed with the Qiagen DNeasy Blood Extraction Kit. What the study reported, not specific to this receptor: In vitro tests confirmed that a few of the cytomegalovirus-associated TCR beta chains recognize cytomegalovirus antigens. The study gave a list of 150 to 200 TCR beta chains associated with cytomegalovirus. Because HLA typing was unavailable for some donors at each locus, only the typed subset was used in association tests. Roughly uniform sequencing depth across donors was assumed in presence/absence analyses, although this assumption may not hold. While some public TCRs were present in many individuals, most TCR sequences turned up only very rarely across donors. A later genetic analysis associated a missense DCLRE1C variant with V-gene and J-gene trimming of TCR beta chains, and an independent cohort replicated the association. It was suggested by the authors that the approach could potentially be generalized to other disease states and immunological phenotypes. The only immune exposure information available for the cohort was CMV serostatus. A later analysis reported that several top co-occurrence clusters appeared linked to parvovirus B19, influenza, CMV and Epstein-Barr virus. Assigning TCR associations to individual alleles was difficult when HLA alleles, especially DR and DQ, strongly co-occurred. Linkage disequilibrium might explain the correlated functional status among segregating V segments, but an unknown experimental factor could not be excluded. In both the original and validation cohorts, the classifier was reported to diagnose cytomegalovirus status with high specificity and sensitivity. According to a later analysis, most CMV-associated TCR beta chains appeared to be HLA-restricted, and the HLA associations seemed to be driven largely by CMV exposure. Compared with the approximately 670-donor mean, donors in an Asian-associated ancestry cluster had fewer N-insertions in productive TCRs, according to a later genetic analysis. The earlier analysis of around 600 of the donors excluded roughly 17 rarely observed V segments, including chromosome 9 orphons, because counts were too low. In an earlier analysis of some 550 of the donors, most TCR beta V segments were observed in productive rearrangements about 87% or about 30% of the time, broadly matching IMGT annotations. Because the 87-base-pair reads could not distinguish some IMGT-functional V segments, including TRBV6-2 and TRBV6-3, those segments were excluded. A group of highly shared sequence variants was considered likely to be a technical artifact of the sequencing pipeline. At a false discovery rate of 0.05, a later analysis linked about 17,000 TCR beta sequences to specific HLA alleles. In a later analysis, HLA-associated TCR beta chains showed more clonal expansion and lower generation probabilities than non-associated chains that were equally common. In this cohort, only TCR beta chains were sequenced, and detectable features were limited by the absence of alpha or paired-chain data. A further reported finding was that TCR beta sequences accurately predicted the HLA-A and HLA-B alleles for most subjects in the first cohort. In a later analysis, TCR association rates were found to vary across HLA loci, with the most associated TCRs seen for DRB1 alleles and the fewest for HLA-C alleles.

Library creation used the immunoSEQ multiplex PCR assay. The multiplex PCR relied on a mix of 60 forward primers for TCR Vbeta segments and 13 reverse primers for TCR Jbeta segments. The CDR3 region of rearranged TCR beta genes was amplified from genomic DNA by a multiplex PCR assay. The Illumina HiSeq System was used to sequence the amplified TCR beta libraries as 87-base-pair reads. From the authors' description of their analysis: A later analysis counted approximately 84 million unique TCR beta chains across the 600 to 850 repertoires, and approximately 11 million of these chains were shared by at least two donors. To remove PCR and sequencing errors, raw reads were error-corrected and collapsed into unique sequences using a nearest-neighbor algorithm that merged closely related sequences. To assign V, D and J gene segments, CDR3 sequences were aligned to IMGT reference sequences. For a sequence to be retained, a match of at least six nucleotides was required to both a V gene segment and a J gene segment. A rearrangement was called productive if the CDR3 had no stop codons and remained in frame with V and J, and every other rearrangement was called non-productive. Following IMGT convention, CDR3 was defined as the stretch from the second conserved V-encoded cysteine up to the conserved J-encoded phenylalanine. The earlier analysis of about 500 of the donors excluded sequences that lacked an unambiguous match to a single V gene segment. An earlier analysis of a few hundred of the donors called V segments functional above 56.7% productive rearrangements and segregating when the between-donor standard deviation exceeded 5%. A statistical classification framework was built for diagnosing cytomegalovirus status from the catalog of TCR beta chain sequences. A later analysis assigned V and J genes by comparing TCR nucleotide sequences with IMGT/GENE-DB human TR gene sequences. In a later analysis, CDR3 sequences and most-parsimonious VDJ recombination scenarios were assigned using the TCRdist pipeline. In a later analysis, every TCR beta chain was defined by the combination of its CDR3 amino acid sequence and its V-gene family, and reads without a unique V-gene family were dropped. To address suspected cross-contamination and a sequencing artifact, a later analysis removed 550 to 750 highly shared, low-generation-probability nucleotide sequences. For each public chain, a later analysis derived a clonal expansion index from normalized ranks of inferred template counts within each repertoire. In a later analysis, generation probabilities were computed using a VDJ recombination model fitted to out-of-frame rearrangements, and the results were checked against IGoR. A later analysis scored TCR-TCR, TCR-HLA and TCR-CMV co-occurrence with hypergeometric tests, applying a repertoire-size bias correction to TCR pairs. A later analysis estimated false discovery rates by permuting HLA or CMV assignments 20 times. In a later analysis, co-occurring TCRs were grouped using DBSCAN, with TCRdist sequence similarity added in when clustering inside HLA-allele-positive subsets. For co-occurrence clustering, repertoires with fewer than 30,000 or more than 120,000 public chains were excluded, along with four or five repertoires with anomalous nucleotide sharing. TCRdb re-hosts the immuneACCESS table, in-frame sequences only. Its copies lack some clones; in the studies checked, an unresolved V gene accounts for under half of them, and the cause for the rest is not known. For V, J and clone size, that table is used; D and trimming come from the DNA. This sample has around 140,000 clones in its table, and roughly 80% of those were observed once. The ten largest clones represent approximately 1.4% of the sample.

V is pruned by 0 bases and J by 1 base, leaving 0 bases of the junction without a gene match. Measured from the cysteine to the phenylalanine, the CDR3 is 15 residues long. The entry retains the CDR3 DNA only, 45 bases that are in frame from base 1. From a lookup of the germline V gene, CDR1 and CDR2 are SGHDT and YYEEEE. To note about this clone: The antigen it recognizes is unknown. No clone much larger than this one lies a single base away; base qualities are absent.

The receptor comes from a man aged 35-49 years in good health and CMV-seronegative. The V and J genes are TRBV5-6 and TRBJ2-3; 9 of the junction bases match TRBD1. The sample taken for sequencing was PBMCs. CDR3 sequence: CASSLGTGGTDTQYF. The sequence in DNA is TGTGCCAGCAGCTTGGGGACAGGGGGCACAGATACGCAGTATTTT.